This is a list of T cell receptor beta chains from one sample in a study of blood T cell repertoires in COVID-19. Assay: immunoSEQ multiplex PCR; the TCRdb copy retains only in-frame clones and omits some. The sample carries 120,000 to 150,000 clones, about nine tenths recorded once. The specimen sequenced was peripheral blood. Receptors originate from a human donor in a cohort sampled during active COVID-19. CDR3s include the opening cysteine and the closing phenylalanine or tryptophan. Fields, in order: D gene, V gene, J gene, clone size, CDR3 DNA, CDR3 protein. A D gene is named only where the DNA matches it firmly. Expanded clones are given a class, and other clones once, few, many or no size at all.

TRBD1,TRBV7-3,TRBJ2-7,once,TGTGCCAGCAGCTTAAATCCGGGGACAGACTACGAGCAGTACTTC,CASSLNPGTDYEQYF
-,TRBV4-1,TRBJ1-5,-,TGCGCCAGCAGCCAAGAAGGGGGGGGCTGGCAGCCCCAGCATTTT,CASSQEGGGWQPQHF
-,TRBV12-3/TRBV12-4,TRBJ2-7,few,TGTGCCAGCAGTCTACCGGACAGATACGAGCAGTACTTC,CASSLPDRYEQYF
TRBD2,TRBV3-1/TRBV3-2,TRBJ2-3,-,TGTGCCAGCAGCCAAAGTTATCGGGGGGGCGCAGATACGCAGTATTTT,CASSQSYRGGADTQYF
TRBD2,TRBV2,TRBJ2-7,-,TGTGCCAGCAGTAAACTAGCGGGAAACTCCTACGAGCAGTACTTC,CASSKLAGNSYEQYF
-,TRBV20-1,TRBJ2-7,once,TGCAGTGCCATACCGGGGAACGAGCAGTACTTC,CSAIPGNEQYF
TRBD1,TRBV15,TRBJ1-2,-,TGTGCCACCAGCGGGGACAGACGGGGTACTAACTATGGCTACACCTTC,CATSGDRRGTNYGYTF
TRBD1,TRBV5-4,TRBJ2-7,-,TGTGCCAGCAGCTTACAGGGGTCCCACGAGCAGTACTTC,CASSLQGSHEQYF
-,TRBV6-5,TRBJ1-2,-,TGTGCCAGCAGTTACGACATTAACTATGGCTACACCTTC,CASSYDINYGYTF
TRBD2,TRBV5-1,TRBJ2-2,-,TGCGCCAGCAGCCTCGGGACTAGCGCCGGGGAGCTGTTTTTT,CASSLGTSAGELFF
TRBD2,TRBV6-1,TRBJ2-7,once,TGTGCCAGCAGTGCCTTGGGGACTAGCGGGCCCTACGAGCAGTACTTC,CASSALGTSGPYEQYF
-,TRBV3-1/TRBV3-2,TRBJ2-6,-,TGTGCCAGCAGTCAACGTTCACGGACAACTGGGGCCAACGTCCTGACTTTC,CASSQRSRTTGANVLTF
TRBD1,TRBV19,TRBJ2-7,-,TGTGCCAGTCACCCCCCCCGGGACAGGGGGGCCTCCGAGCAGTACTTC,CASHPPRDRGASEQYF
TRBD1,TRBV19,TRBJ2-5,-,TGTGCCAGTAGAGGGCAGGGGGTTGGCGAGACCCAGTACTTC,CASRGQGVGETQYF
TRBD2,TRBV7-8,TRBJ2-2,-,TGTGCCAGCAGCGACCGGGACTACCCACGCCGGGAGCTGTTTTTT,CASSDRDYPRRELFF
-,TRBV7-2,TRBJ1-2,-,TGTGCCAGCAGCTTAGCTGAGCGAGGCTACACCTTC,CASSLAERGYTF
TRBD1,TRBV18,TRBJ1-2,few,TGTGCCAGCTCACCGCTAGGGACAGCAACTAACTATGGCTACACCTTC,CASSPLGTATNYGYTF
TRBD1,TRBV5-1,TRBJ1-1,once,TGCGCCAGCAGCGCCGGACAGGGGGCTGGCACTGAAGCTTTCTTT,CASSAGQGAGTEAFF
TRBD2,TRBV6-2/TRBV6-3,TRBJ2-1,-,TGTGCCAGCAGTTACTTAGGGACTAGCGGACAAGAGCAGTTCTTC,CASSYLGTSGQEQFF
-,TRBV5-1,TRBJ2-5,-,TGCGCCAGCAGCTTGGAAGGGGTAGAGACCCAGTACTTC,CASSLEGVETQYF
-,TRBV6-5,TRBJ1-3,once,TGTGCCAGCAGACAACAGCGGCGCGCTGGAAACACCATATATTTT,CASRQQRRAGNTIYF
-,TRBV6-5,TRBJ1-1,-,TGTGCCAGCAGTTTAGAAACCGACAGACAAGCTTTCTTT,CASSLETDRQAFF
TRBD1,TRBV7-6,TRBJ2-2,-,TGTGCCAGCAGCTTGGGGACAGGGGGTGCCGGGGAGCTGTTTTTT,CASSLGTGGAGELFF
-,TRBV6-2/TRBV6-3,TRBJ1-2,once,TGTGCCAGCAGTACGCGTGGGGCCAGCGCCTATGGCTACACCTTC,CASSTRGASAYGYTF
TRBD2,TRBV4-3,TRBJ2-3,-,TGCGCCAGCAGCCAAGGCTTAGCGGGGCAGGGCACAGATACGCAGTATTTT,CASSQGLAGQGTDTQYF
TRBD2,TRBV27,TRBJ2-7,-,TGTGCCAGCAGCATTAGACTAGCGGGAGAGGACGAGCAGTACTTC,CASSIRLAGEDEQYF
-,TRBV30,TRBJ1-4,-,TGTGCCTGGAGTTACAGGCCTAATGAAAAACTGTTTTTT,CAWSYRPNEKLFF
-,TRBV11-2,TRBJ2-7,-,TGTGCCAGCAGCTTAGTCGGGAGCGCCTACGAGCAGTACTTC,CASSLVGSAYEQYF
-,TRBV16,TRBJ2-7,-,TGTGCCAGCAGCCAATCGGGGCTTAACTACGAGCAGTACTTC,CASSQSGLNYEQYF
-,TRBV7-3,TRBJ2-1,-,TGTGCCAGCAGCCTCGTTACCGGTGAGCAGTTCTTC,CASSLVTGEQFF
TRBD1,TRBV14,TRBJ1-1,-,TGTGCCAGCAGCCACTTGAGGGGAGGACAGGGGGCGGCTTACACTGAAGCTTTCTTT,CASSHLRGGQGAAYTEAFF